This section outlines one T cell receptor (delta chain) sequence together with its context. Its antigen remains unidentified. This likely traces to a read error, being one base from a far larger clone. This specimen includes other DNA sequences encoding the same CDR3. For bulk TCR repertoire analysis, Vgamma9/Vdelta2+ and Vdelta2-negative gammadelta T cell populations were flow-sorted out of peripheral blood mononuclear cells. The CDR3 sequence holds 15 residues, the cysteine and phenylalanine included. Only CDR3 DNA is held: 45 bases, read in frame from base 1. From the germline V gene, CDR1 is TSWWSYY and CDR2 is QGS. This entry is derived from a study of γδ T cells in repeated Plasmodium falciparum infection (dated by TCRdb to the early 2020s). The study in broad terms: Malian children exposed to intense seasonal malaria transmission were enrolled in the natural-infection arm and compared with Australian children matched for age and gender. The study looked at how repeated Plasmodium falciparum infection shapes the human gammadelta T cell repertoire, using both natural infection in Mali and controlled human malaria infection. Controlled-infection subjects were sampled at baseline, immediately before selected infections, and 21 days after each infection. Malian gammadelta TCR repertoires were analysed cross-sectionally during no-transmission periods and were analysed longitudinally across acute febrile malaria episodes. Four to six malaria-naive U.S. adults underwent four controlled human malaria infections by bites from P. falciparum NF54-infected Anopheles stephensi mosquitoes over approximately 600 days.

Library preparation employed multiplex PCR. Instrument on record: Illumina MiSeq. Both TCR gamma (TRG) and TCR delta (TRD) chains were sequenced from each sorted gammadelta T cell sample. Concerning the study's data processing: The repertoire analyses drew on clonotype tree plots, the accumulated frequency of the top 20 clonotypes, and diversity index (DI) and D75 metrics. TCRdb called clones from the public reads with CATT, and repeated DNA sequences were later combined into one row. TCRdb, not the original authors, processed these V and J calls. The sample table records over 45,000 delta-chain clones; about 1.5% of these occur just once. Roughly 8.6% of the sample lies in the top ten. Study-wide conclusions, independent of this receptor: Repeated controlled infections appeared to drive waves of new clonotype selection in Vdelta2-negative, largely Vdelta1+, gammadelta TCR repertoires. The Malian cohort came from a small rural village of predominantly one ethnic group, limiting generalizability. Compared with Australian children, Malian children appeared to have Vdelta2-negative gammadelta TCR repertoires that were more clonally expanded, less diverse and less shared. Analysis of inter-individual variability in gammadelta T cell responses was limited by the small size of the controlled-infection cohort. Vgamma9/Vdelta2+ TCR repertoires showed a highly stable polyclonal repertoire over time and infection, with many inter-individual overlapping TCRgamma sequences.

This receptor was taken from a pool of human donors (malaria-infected and uninfected, not separated). The chain is assembled from TRDV1 and TRDJ1, with 11 central nucleotides matching TRDD3. No J gene was available from TCRdb, and it was assigned here by a germline match of the DNA. Source material: gamma-delta T cells from blood. The CDR3 is CALGGPGGYWAELIF. The base sequence is TGCGCTCTTGGGGGGCCTGGGGGATACTGGGCGGAACTCATCTTT.